The 5 T cell receptor beta chains below all came from one sample that was sequenced in a study of blood T cells in healthy people across ages. Next came a second PCR, run for roughly 6 to 11 cycles, which used a sample-barcoded 5' primer along with a J-beta primer mix. TCRdb processed the 5' RACE reads anew with MiXCR; each CDR3 protein has one entry. The sample gives hundreds of thousands of distinct CDR3 sequences, roughly 26% of which show up once; around 29% is in the top ten. Source material: blood. The receptor set was obtained from a woman between 70 and 85 years old in good health.

To note about this clonotype: No conserved phenylalanine or tryptophan ends this CDR3, so it is likely a read error. The CDR3 region has the DNA TGCAGTGCTGTCAAGGGTATGGGTGAGCAGTTCTCC. This encodes CSAVKGMGEQFS. The rearrangement joins TRBV20-1 to TRBJ2-5; D is ambiguous. The J call may be wrong; the DNA end is better matched by TRBJ2-1. Germline CDR1 is DFQATT and CDR2 is SNEGSKA (reference sequence). This CDR3 has 12 amino acids.

This clonotype has a handful of counts. The rearrangement uses TRBV4-1 and TRBJ2-5; perhaps TRBD2 as D (6 bases). The end of the DNA aligns better with TRBJ2-7, so the J call may be wrong. Germline assignment: CDR1 MGHRA and CDR2 YSYEKL. This CDR3 region has 15 residues. The CDR3 region is CASSQSREYFSEQYF. CDR3 nucleotide sequence: TGCGCCAGCAGCCAAAGCCGGGAGTATTTCTCCGAGCAGTACTTC.

The sample holds many counts of this clonotype. The chain employs TRBV12-3 or TRBV12-4 and TRBJ2-1; a possible D gene is TRBD2 (5 bases). Trimming pared 4 bases from V and 4 bases from J, leaving 14 bases between. This CDR3 has 15 amino acids. The CDR3 spells CASSSSGNPYNEQFF. In DNA, the CDR3 is TGTGCCAGCAGTTCGAGCGGAAATCCTTACAATGAGCAGTTCTTC.

This clonotype was counted a few times. The chain employs TRBV29-1 and TRBJ2-7; 10 bases fit TRBD2. Germline-derived CDR1 and CDR2 are SQVTM and ANQGSEA. Losses at the gene ends were 2 bases for V and 5 bases for J; bases not matched to a gene: 6. The CDR3 is made up of 14 amino acids. CDR3 nucleotide sequence: TGCAGCGTTGAACCTAGCGGGAGCGGCAACGAGCAGTACTTC. Its translation is CSVEPSGSGNEQYF.

V gene TRBV20-1 combines with J gene TRBJ1-5, with no clear D. Per germline, CDR1 DFQATT and CDR2 SNEGSKA (reference sequence). The CDR3 is made up of 10 amino acids. V lost 5 bases and J lost 7, with 6 bases in between. Here the CDR3 reads CSARQQPQHF. DNA of the CDR3: TGCAGTGCTCGCCAACAGCCCCAGCATTTT.